Each of the 8 T cell receptor beta chains below was sequenced from the same sample in a study of cytotoxic CD8 clonotypes in ibrutinib-treated CLL. Clones were sequenced by immunoSEQ multiplex PCR, and TCRdb holds only the in-frame ones, with some missing. The sample shows some 310,000 clones, around four fifths of them seen only once. The material was PBMCs, obtained before ibrutinib treatment. These TCRs come from a human donor with chronic lymphocytic leukemia.

V usage is TRBV7-2 and J usage is TRBJ2-7; D call uncertain. The V end was cut by 1 base, the J end by 7 bases, with 17 bases between. This CDR3 is 15 amino acids long. Per germline, CDR1 SGHTA and CDR2 FQGNSA. CDR3 DNA sequence: TGTGCCAGCAGCTTAGTTGGAAGCGCCAGCCGGGAGCAGTACTTC. Residues: CASSLVGSASREQYF.

This chain links TRBV28 with TRBJ2-3, with a weak D call TRBD2 (5 bases). Per the germline V gene, CDR1 is MDHEN and CDR2 is SYDVKM. The germline V and J ends were trimmed by 6 bases and 6 bases, with 10 bases remaining between them. This CDR3 has 12 residues. DNA for the CDR3: TGTGCCAGCAGCCGGAGCGGCGATACGCAGTATTTT. Protein sequence: CASSRSGDTQYF.

The chain employs TRBV7-2 and TRBJ2-7; D is unresolved. The CDR3 is 12 residues long. Germline V gene lookup returns CDR1 SGHTA and CDR2 FQGNSA. Trimming removed 5 bases at V and 2 bases at J, with 7 bases between. In DNA, the CDR3 is TGTGCCAGCAGCACAGCCCCCTACGAGCAGTACTTC. This codes for CASSTAPYEQYF.

On this clone: Distinct nucleotide sequences in the sample also encode this CDR3. This chain connects TRBV11-2 to TRBJ2-1, with 7 bases fitting TRBD1. Germline trimming cut 1 base from V and 2 bases from J; bases unmatched to any gene: 2. There are 15 residues in the CDR3. Germline loops: CDR1 SGHAT, CDR2 FQNNGV. The CDR3 DNA is TGTGCCAGCAGCTTAGCCGGGACAGCCTACAATGAGCAGTTCTTC. It yields the protein CASSLAGTAYNEQFF. Filled out from reference TRBV11-2 and TRBJ2-1, the complete variable domain reads EAGVAQSPRYKIIEKRQSVAFWCNPISGHATLYWYQQILGQGPKLLIQFQNNGVVDDSQLPKDRFSAERLKGVDSTLKIQPAKLEDSAVYLCASSLAGTAYNEQFFGPGTRLTVL.

This clone occurred a few times. CDR3 sequence reads: CASSQWTSGGTGELFF. The CDR3 region has the DNA TGTGCCAGCTCGCAATGGACTAGCGGGGGCACCGGGGAGCTGTTTTTT. The J gene is TRBJ2-2, the V gene TRBV18, with TRBD2 matching 13 bases. CDR1 is KGHSH and CDR2 is LQKENI in the germline V gene. The CDR3 consists of 16 residues. V lost 6 bases to trimming and J lost 4 bases; unmatched junction nucleotides: 5.

This chain links TRBV7-2 with TRBJ2-1; D not certain. V was pared by 1 base and J by 7 bases, with 5 bases between. Germline CDR1 is SGHTA and CDR2 is FQGNSA. The CDR3 runs 12 residues. The CDR3 region has the DNA TGTGCCAGCAGCTTAGAGTGGAATGAGCAGTTCTTC. Translating it yields CASSLEWNEQFF.

This chain uses TRBV19 with TRBJ1-1; the match to TRBD1 covers 7 bases. Trimming cost V 2 bases and J 7 bases; bases outside gene matches: 13. The CDR3 length is 16 residues. Germline V gene lookup returns CDR1 LNHDA and CDR2 SQIVND (reference sequence). The CDR3 DNA follows: TGTGCCAGTAGTATACCAAGACATAAGGGGGCGGGTGAAGCTTTCTTT. Protein product: CASSIPRHKGAGEAFF.

The chain is built from TRBV19 and TRBJ1-5; D unresolved. Germline V CDR1 and CDR2: LNHDA, SQIVND (reference sequence). Between the trimmed V and J ends, which lost 3 bases and 0 bases, there was a span of 18 bases. The CDR3 contains 18 residues. The chain's CDR3 is CASSITTGSTYSNQPQHF. CDR3 nucleotides: TGTGCCAGTAGTATCACCACGGGCTCAACTTATAGCAATCAGCCCCAGCATTTT.